This T cell receptor beta chain was found in a study of identifying expanded T cells in peripheral blood (dated by TCRdb to between 2018 and 2021). Study-wide context: Technical replicates were generated by sequencing separate aliquots of the same genomic DNA pool, with four replicates compared pairwise. Findings and caveats that apply to the study as a whole: The authors expected that biological variance in healthy repertoires might rise further over much longer intervals, such as months to years. The binomial model flagged around 1.2 differentially abundant clones between technical replicates, compared with about 16.4 over about two weeks and roughly 19 over around 4 weeks. Across all healthy-donor time intervals, the beta-binomial model significantly lowered both the number of clones called differentially abundant and the false-positive rate. Variance in clone template counts between approximately two-week samples significantly increased with total template count across all healthy donors.

In its sample, this clone was seen a few times. The specificity of this receptor is unknown. Base qualities are not provided; no much larger clone lies one nucleotide away. The immunoSEQ Assay, which relies on bias-controlled multiplex PCR amplification of genomic DNA, was used to profile TCRbeta CDR3 regions. The authors processed their data as follows. The absolute abundance of each unique TCRbeta CDR3 region was quantified after sequences were collapsed and filtered. Differential abundance was assessed using a binomial (Fisher-equivalent) model and a beta-binomial model in which time-dependent variance fitted from healthy donors was added. Any clone with fewer than 5 combined templates was excluded, and a clone was called differentially abundant if its Benjamini-Hochberg FDR was below 0.01. In the beta-binomial model, variance was expressed as a function of the total template count across the two samples, in the form v = (b*log(k)+a)^2. Sourced from immuneACCESS, this table was stored by TCRdb with only in-frame sequences that have V and J called. A share of the clones is absent; for the studies checked, an unresolved V gene accounts for under half, and the remainder has no known explanation. V, J and clone size were drawn from that table, and D and trimming were deduced from the DNA. This sample comprises about 100,000 clones, about 83% of them detected only once. Roughly 15% of the sample goes to the ten largest clones.

No immune events, such as infections, were documented for the healthy donors during the collection period. Time-dependent variance in a beta-binomial model of T-cell clone differential abundance was calibrated using healthy-donor blood repertoires as a training cohort. The training cohort was composed of some ten healthy donors, 3 female and 7 male. On average the donors were around 41 years old, and their ages spanned roughly 29 to 64 years. Whole blood from each healthy donor was obtained from a commercial supplier and was collected at three time points around 15 days apart. Genomic DNA was extracted from unsorted whole blood for immunosequencing. The germline ends are 6 bases apart after V is trimmed by 1 base and J by 6 bases. The CDR3 goes from the cysteine to the phenylalanine over 13 residues. Of all the DNA, just the CDR3 is kept, 39 bases in frame from base 1. Based on the germline V gene, the CDR1 and CDR2 sequences are SGHTA and FQGNSA.

Source material: blood. This receptor was obtained from a person aged 18 to 69 in good health. The chain is assembled from TRBV7-2 and TRBJ1-4, with an unclear D gene assignment. At the DNA level, the sequence is TGTGCCAGCAGCTTAGGTCGAGATGAAAAACTGTTTTTT. Translation gives CASSLGRDEKLFF.